One sample yielded the 14 T cell receptor beta chains listed below, sequenced in a study of metastatic and nonmetastatic thyroid tumors. Patients were all untreated before their thyroid surgery. TCRdb used MiXCR to call clones anew from the PCR reads. The sample contains roughly 14,000 clones, approximately 30% of which appear only once. The source material was tumor tissue. These receptor sequences come from a male donor with papillary thyroid cancer or a benign thyroid nodule (not recorded which). Some clones in this sample may be carry-over from other donors' samples.

This clone has only a few counts. This chain uses TRBV6-6 with TRBJ1-5, with 7 bases lining up with TRBD1. This CDR3 has 16 amino acids. V lost 0 bases to trimming and J lost 6 bases; unmatched junction nucleotides: 8. Looked up from germline, CDR1 is MNHNY and CDR2 is SVGAGI (reference sequence). CDR3 residues: CASSYSRGQWAQPQHF. The CDR3 nucleotides are TGTGCCAGCAGTTACTCTCGGGGACAGTGGGCTCAGCCCCAGCATTTT.

CDR3 DNA: TGTGCCAGCAGCTTAGAGCGGGGGCTAAACACTGAAGCTTTCTTT. Translating it yields CASSLERGLNTEAFF. The V call is TRBV11-2, the J call TRBJ1-1, with a possible D match to TRBD1 (6 bases). Trimming removed 0 bases from V and 2 bases from J, with 10 bases in between. CDR3 size: 15 residues. CDR1 is SGHAT, CDR2 FQNNGV, per germline.

This clone was seen repeatedly, ten times or more. A much larger clone lies a single base off, so this may be a read error. The J gene is TRBJ2-1, the V gene TRBV20-1, with D unclear. The V end was cut by 7 bases, the J end by 0 bases, with 13 bases between. This CDR3 region has 14 residues. Germline values: CDR1 DFQATT, CDR2 SNEGSKA (reference sequence). The CDR3 DNA sequence: TGCAGTGGAAACACAGCCAGCTCCTACAATGAGCAGTTCTTC. Translating gives CSGNTASSYNEQFF.

This clone has ten or more counts. This sequence joins TRBV12-3 or TRBV12-4 and TRBJ1-2; weak D call: TRBD1 (5 bases). Trimming took 7 bases from V and 4 from J, leaving 13 bases between them. The CDR3 runs to 13 residues. The CDR3 bases are TGTGCCAGCAACTTGGGGGTCCGCTATGGCTACACCTTC. Encoded protein: CASNLGVRYGYTF.

This clone was counted a few times. One base away lies a much larger clone, so this may be a sequencing read error. The same CDR3 also results from other DNA sequences found in this sample. This rearrangement joins TRBV27 to TRBJ1-4; D perhaps matches TRBD1 (5 bases). The CDR3 contains 14 residues. The germline V gene encodes CDR1 MNHEY and CDR2 SMNVEV (reference sequence). The V end lost 4 bases, the J end lost 8 bases, and 14 bases lay between the germline ends. CDR3 loop: CASSSRDLNEKLFF. The CDR3 region has the DNA TGTGCCAGCAGTTCCCGGGACCTTAACGAAAAACTGTTTTTT.

The sample holds a few counts of this clone. The chain uses TRBV24-1 and TRBJ2-1; TRBD1 or TRBD2 may be the D gene (6 bases each). V lost 5 bases and J lost 5, with 21 bases in between. The germline gives CDR1 KGHDR, CDR2 SFDVKD. CDR3 length: 17 amino acids. In nucleotides, the CDR3 is TGTGCCACCAGTGGCTACTCGGGGGAAAGGGGGAACAATGAGCAGTTCTTC. This encodes CATSGYSGERGNNEQFF.

This clone was seen a few times. This chain joins TRBV10-3 and TRBJ2-7; TRBD1 matches at 9 bases. The germline gives CDR1 ENHRY, CDR2 SYGVKD. After removal of 9 bases from V and 2 bases from J, the junction contained 8 bases not matched to a gene. This CDR3 has 14 residues. The CDR3 nucleotides read TGTGCCATTCGGAGAGACAGGGGGACCTACGAGCAGTACTTC. Protein: CAIRRDRGTYEQYF.

This clone was seen ten or more times. Additional DNA sequences in this sample encode the identical CDR3. The chain joins TRBV20-1 to TRBJ2-3, with 8 bases that match TRBD1. In germline, CDR1 is DFQATT, CDR2 SNEGSKA (reference sequence). J was trimmed by 3 bases and V by 6 bases; bases with no gene match: 8. The CDR3 is 14 amino acids. CDR3 sequence: CSAAGQEVTDTQYF. CDR3 sequence (DNA): TGCAGTGCCGCGGGACAGGAGGTTACAGATACGCAGTATTTT.

This clone occurred a few times. The chain is built from TRBV6-2 or TRBV6-3 and TRBJ2-3; 8 positions agree with TRBD2. This CDR3 contains 13 residues. The ends lost 6 bases at V and 4 bases at J; junction bases unmatched: 3. In germline, CDR1 is MNHEY, CDR2 SVGEGT. CDR3 nucleotides: TGTGCCAGCAGGGGCGGGGGGCCAGATACGCAGTATTTT. As protein: CASRGGGPDTQYF.

This clone has more than one count but fewer than ten. A junction end diverges from the germline sequence, so it may reflect a read error. The CDR3 sequence: CACRARVSRDRSYEQYF. CDR3 DNA: TGTGCCTGCAGAGCAAGGGTTAGCCGGGACAGGTCCTACGAGCAGTACTTC. V usage is TRBV27 and J usage is TRBJ2-7, with TRBD1 matching over 8 bases. CDR3 length: 17 residues. Germline V lookup: CDR1 MNHEY, CDR2 SMNVEV (reference sequence).

Regarding this clone: Its ends do not fully match the called genes, so a read error is possible. The J gene is TRBJ1-5, the V gene TRBV4-1; 7 nucleotides line up with TRBD1. The length of the CDR3 is 15 residues. Per the germline V gene, CDR1 is MGHRA and CDR2 is YSYEKL. In DNA form, the CDR3 reads TGCGCCAGGAGCCAAAGGGACAGCCGCAATCAGCCACAGCATTTT. Protein product: CARSQRDSRNQPQHF.

In this sample, this clone is medium-sized. The chain recombines TRBV18 with TRBJ2-2; D not resolved. V lost 2 bases to trimming and J lost 3 bases, with 7 bases between them. This CDR3 contains 14 residues. CDR1 and CDR2 from the germline V gene are KGHSH and LQKENI. In DNA form, the CDR3 reads TGTGCCAGCTCACCAGCAGATTACACCGGGGAGCTGTTTTTT. Translating gives CASSPADYTGELFF.

Turning to this clone: The CDR3 does not end in the conserved phenylalanine or tryptophan, so this is likely a read error. This chain uses TRBV5-1 with TRBJ2-1, with D possibly being TRBD2 (6 bases). V was cut by 2 bases and J by 8 bases, with 11 bases left in between. Germline-derived CDR1 and CDR2 are SGHRS and YFSETQ. The CDR3 covers 13 residues. The CDR3 protein is CASSFGGRDEQFL. Here the CDR3 DNA reads TGCGCCAGCAGCTTCGGAGGGAGAGATGAGCAGTTCTTA.

This clone turned up a few times. A junction boundary mismatches the germline segment, possibly from a read error. This chain links TRBV20-1 with TRBJ2-3; the D gene is possibly TRBD2 (5 bases). In germline, CDR1 is DFQATT, CDR2 SNEGSKA (reference sequence). The CDR3 length is 16 residues. Here the CDR3 DNA reads TGCAGTGCTGGAGGTGTGGCCAGCGGACGCACAGATACGCAGTGTTTT. Translation: CSAGGVASGRTDTQCF.